A single T cell receptor (beta chain) is shown here with its context. Because the CDR3 is missing its conserved closing phenylalanine or tryptophan, this is likely a read error. The DNA is left out, because the CDR3 cannot be placed on it with certainty; the CDR3 is given as TCRdb lists it. TCR beta VDJ combinations and CDR3 sequences were profiled from genomic DNA. A single record per CDR3 protein comes from TCRdb applying MiXCR to the reads. Among roughly 180,000 distinct CDR3 sequences listed, 50% to 75% were seen once. The CDR3 length is 10 residues, termini included. The germline V gene encodes CDR1 SQVTM and CDR2 ANQGSEA. The data were taken from a study of CD8+CD57+ T cells in acquired aplastic anemia. About the research overall: DNA per sorted CD4+ or CD8+ sample ranged 0.2 to 27.4 ug, averaging about 3.4 ug.

This TCR derives from a human donor with severe aplastic anemia or a healthy control (not recorded which). The chain links TRBV29-1 to TRBJ2-5; the D call of TRBD1 is as the table states it, not checked on the DNA. What was sequenced was sorted CD4+, CD8+, or CD8+CD57+ T cells (not recorded which) from PBMCs. CDR3 in amino acids: CSVGAGELPP.